A single TCR beta chain is shown here with its context. Per the study methods: Amplification from reference gene primers served as the basis for estimated nucleated cell counts. Measured with immunoSEQ multiplex PCR; TCRdb has only the in-frame clones, and not every one. V and J calls and clone size are given by that table; D and trimming were obtained from the DNA. There are 140,000 to 150,000 clones in the sample; under 90% occur only once, and roughly 34% lies in the top ten. The data were obtained in a study of blood T cell repertoires in COVID-19. About the research overall: Acute-phase and convalescent COVID-19 samples originated in the United States, Italy and Spain. Sources were T cells, B-cell-depleted T cells, or PBMCs; the material itself was cDNA or gDNA.

The material sequenced was peripheral blood. The sequence was obtained from a human donor in a cohort sampled during active COVID-19.

This CDR3 is CASSRGTNYGYTF. In nucleotides, the CDR3 is TGTGCCAGCAGCCGCGGGACCAACTATGGCTACACCTTC. This chain uses TRBV5-6 with TRBJ1-2; D is possibly TRBD1 (5 bases). V lost 4 bases and J 2 bases, leaving 9 bases between the germline ends. CDR1 and CDR2 (germline): SGHDT, YYEEEE. This CDR3 region has 13 residues.